The 9 T cell receptor beta chains listed next were all sequenced from one sample in a study of cytomegalovirus exposure and HLA in healthy donors. It was with 60 Vbeta and 13 Jbeta primers that the PCR ran. Clones were read by immunoSEQ multiplex PCR, and TCRdb kept only the in-frame ones, dropping some. Counted here are about 220,000 clones, just over 75% occurring once; the ten biggest clones make up 0.63%. The sequenced material came from PBMCs. These receptors all come from a man aged 18 to 29 in good health and CMV-seronegative.

This sequence joins TRBV11-2 and TRBJ1-2, with D perhaps matching TRBD1 (6 bases). CDR3 size: 17 residues. Trimming cost V 1 base and J 3 bases, with 18 bases left between them. Germline V CDR1 and CDR2: SGHAT, FQNNGV. CDR3: CASSLADTGQRDYGYTF. In DNA, the CDR3 is TGTGCCAGCAGCTTAGCTGATACAGGGCAGAGGGACTATGGCTACACCTTC.

The V call is TRBV7-9, the J call TRBJ2-1; 10 bases are a match to TRBD2. The germline V gene has CDR1 SEHNR and CDR2 FQNEAQ (reference sequence). The CDR3 spans 15 residues. Trimming at V came to 6 bases and at J to 1 base, leaving 3 bases not matched to a gene. Here the CDR3 reads CASRLAGSSYNEQFF. DNA of the CDR3: TGTGCCAGCAGACTAGCGGGAAGTTCCTACAATGAGCAGTTCTTC.

The rearrangement joins TRBV6-1 to TRBJ2-5; no clear D. The assigned J gene may be wrong: the sequence end matches TRBJ2-7 better. The CDR3 runs 11 residues. Looked up from germline, CDR1 is MNHNS and CDR2 is SASEGT. The CDR3 DNA sequence: TGTGCCAGCACCTTGAACTACGAGCAGTACTTC. This encodes CASTLNYEQYF.

The chain combines TRBV30 with TRBJ1-3; perhaps TRBD1 as D (6 bases). Looked up from germline, CDR1 is GTSNPN and CDR2 is SVGIG (reference sequence). The V and J ends lost 1 base and 4 bases respectively, with 11 bases between them. This CDR3 comprises 14 residues. For the CDR3, the DNA is TGTGCCTGGAGTGAGGGGGTCGCCGGAAACACCATATATTTT. Its translation: CAWSEGVAGNTIYF. Full variable domain (rest looked up from reference TRBV30 and TRBJ1-3): SQTIHQWPATLVQPVGSPLSLECTVEGTSNPNLYWYRQAAGRGLQLLFYSVGIGQISSEVPQNLSASRPQDRQFILSSKKLLLSDSGFYLCAWSEGVAGNTIYFGEGSWLTVV.

The V call is TRBV7-9, the J call TRBJ2-3, with D hard to call. V gave up 2 bases and J gave up 0 bases, with 6 bases separating them. CDR3 length: 14 amino acids. Germline lookup yields CDR1 SEHNR and CDR2 FQNEAQ (reference sequence). CDR3 sequence reads: CASSLPYSTDTQYF. CDR3 coding DNA: TGTGCCAGCAGCTTACCCTACAGCACAGATACGCAGTATTTT.

V and J are TRBV27 and TRBJ1-5, with TRBD1 identical over 10 bases. This CDR3 is built from 14 residues. V was pared by 6 bases and J by 7 bases, with 6 bases of the junction left unmatched. Germline V gene data show CDR1 as MNHEY and CDR2 as SMNVEV (reference sequence). The CDR3 coding sequence is TGTGCCAGCAGATCCGGGACAGGGGCCCAGCCCCAGCATTTT. Translating it yields CASRSGTGAQPQHF.

This clone was seen only once. This chain joins TRBV6-1 and TRBJ1-2; the match to TRBD1 covers 7 bases. CDR3 size: 17 residues. The germline CDR1 and CDR2 sequences are MNHNS and SASEGT. With 1 base clipped from V and 4 bases from J, the junction kept 12 bases outside the gene matches. The CDR3 here is CASSEGAGGIVVYGYTF. As DNA, the CDR3 is TGTGCCAGCAGTGAAGGGGCAGGGGGTATCGTCGTCTATGGCTACACCTTC.

V gene TRBV11-2 combines with J gene TRBJ2-3; 10 bases map to TRBD1. CDR1 is SGHAT and CDR2 is FQNNGV in the germline V gene. This CDR3 has 16 residues. Unmatched junction bases numbered 9, after V lost 3 bases and J lost 6 bases. The CDR3 nucleotides are TGTGCCAGCAGCTTTAGGGGACAGGGGATTTTGGATACGCAGTATTTT. Translation gives CASSFRGQGILDTQYF. Drawing the rest from reference TRBV11-2 and TRBJ2-3, the complete variable domain is EAGVAQSPRYKIIEKRQSVAFWCNPISGHATLYWYQQILGQGPKLLIQFQNNGVVDDSQLPKDRFSAERLKGVDSTLKIQPAKLEDSAVYLCASSFRGQGILDTQYFGPGTRLTVL.

The chain combines TRBV2 with TRBJ1-5; the D is unclear. The V gene's germline CDR1 is SNHLY and CDR2 FYNNEI. The V gene lost 8 bases and the J gene lost 3 bases, with 8 bases spanning the gap. The CDR3 is made up of 12 amino acids. The CDR3 here is CASHRLNQPQHF. The CDR3 DNA follows: TGTGCCAGCCACCGACTCAATCAGCCCCAGCATTTT.